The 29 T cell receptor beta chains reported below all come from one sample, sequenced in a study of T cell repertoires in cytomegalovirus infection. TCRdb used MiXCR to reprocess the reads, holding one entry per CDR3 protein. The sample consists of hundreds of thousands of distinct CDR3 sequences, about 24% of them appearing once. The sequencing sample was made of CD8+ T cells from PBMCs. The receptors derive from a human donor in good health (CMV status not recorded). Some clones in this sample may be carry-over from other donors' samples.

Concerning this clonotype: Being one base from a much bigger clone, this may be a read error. CDR3 coding DNA: TGTGTCAGCAGCATACAGACAGGAAGTAGATGGGGAGGCTCCTACGAGCAGTACTTC. This gives the protein CVSSIQTGSRWGGSYEQYF. The V gene is TRBV7-4, the J gene TRBJ2-7; D is perhaps TRBD1 or TRBD2 (6 bases each). The V gene's germline CDR1 is SGHVT and CDR2 SQSDAQ. The CDR3 loop spans 19 amino acids. The full variable domain, completed using reference TRBV7-4 and TRBJ2-7, is GAGVSQSPRYKVAKRGRDVALRCDSISGHVTLYWYRQTLGQGSEVLTYSQSDAQRDKSGRPSGRFSAERPERSVSTLKIQRTEQGDSAVYLCVSSIQTGSRWGGSYEQYFGPGTRLTVT.

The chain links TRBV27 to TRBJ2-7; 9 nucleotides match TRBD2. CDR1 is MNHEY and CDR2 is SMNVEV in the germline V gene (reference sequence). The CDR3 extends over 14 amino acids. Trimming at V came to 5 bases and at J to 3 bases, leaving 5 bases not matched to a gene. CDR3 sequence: CASSQRGALYEQYF. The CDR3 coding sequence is TGTGCCAGCAGTCAGCGGGGGGCCCTCTACGAGCAGTACTTC.

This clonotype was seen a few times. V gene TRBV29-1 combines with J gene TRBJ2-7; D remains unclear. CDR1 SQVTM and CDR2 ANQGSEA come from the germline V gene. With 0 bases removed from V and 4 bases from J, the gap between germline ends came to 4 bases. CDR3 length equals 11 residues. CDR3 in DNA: TGCAGCGTTGAAGAGCAGTACGAGCAGTACTTC. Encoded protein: CSVEEQYEQYF.

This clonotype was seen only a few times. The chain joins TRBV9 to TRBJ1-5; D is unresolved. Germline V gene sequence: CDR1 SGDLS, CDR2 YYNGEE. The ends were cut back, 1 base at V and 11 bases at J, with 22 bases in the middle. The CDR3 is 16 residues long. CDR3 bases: TGTGCCAGCAGCGTATTGATGACCGAACTAAAAGTGGCCCAGCATTTT. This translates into CASSVLMTELKVAQHF.

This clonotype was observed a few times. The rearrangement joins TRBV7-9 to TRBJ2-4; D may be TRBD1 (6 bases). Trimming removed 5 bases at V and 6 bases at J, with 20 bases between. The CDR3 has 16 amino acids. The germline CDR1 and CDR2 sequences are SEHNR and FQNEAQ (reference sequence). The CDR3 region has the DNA TGTGCCAGCAGCCCCCGGCCGGGACAAGGTCCAAACATTCAGTACTTC. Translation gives CASSPRPGQGPNIQYF.

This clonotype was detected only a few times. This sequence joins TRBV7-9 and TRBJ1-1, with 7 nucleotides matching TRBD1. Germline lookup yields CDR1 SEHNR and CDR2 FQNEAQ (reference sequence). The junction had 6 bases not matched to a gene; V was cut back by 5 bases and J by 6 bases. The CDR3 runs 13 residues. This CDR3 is CASSRDRAPEAFF. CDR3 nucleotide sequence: TGTGCCAGCAGCCGAGACAGGGCCCCTGAAGCTTTCTTT.

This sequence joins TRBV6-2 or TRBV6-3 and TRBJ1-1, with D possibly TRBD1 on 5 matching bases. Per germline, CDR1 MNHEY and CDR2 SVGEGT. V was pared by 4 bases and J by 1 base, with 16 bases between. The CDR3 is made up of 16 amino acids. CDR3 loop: CASSWAREGKNTEAFF. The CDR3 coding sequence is TGTGCCAGCAGTTGGGCCCGGGAGGGGAAGAACACTGAAGCTTTCTTT.

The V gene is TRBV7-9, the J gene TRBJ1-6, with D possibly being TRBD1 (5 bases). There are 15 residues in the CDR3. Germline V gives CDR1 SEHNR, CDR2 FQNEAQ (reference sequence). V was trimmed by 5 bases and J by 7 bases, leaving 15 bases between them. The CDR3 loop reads CASSGRDDWNSPLHF. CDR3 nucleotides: TGTGCCAGCAGCGGTAGGGACGACTGGAATTCACCCCTCCACTTT.

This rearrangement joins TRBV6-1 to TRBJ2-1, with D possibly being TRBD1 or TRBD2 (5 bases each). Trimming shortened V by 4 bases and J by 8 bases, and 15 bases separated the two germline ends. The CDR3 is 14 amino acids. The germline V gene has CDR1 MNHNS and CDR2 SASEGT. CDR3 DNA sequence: TGTGCCAGCAGTGGGGGGAAAAGGGCGGATGAGCAGTTCTTC. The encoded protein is CASSGGKRADEQFF.

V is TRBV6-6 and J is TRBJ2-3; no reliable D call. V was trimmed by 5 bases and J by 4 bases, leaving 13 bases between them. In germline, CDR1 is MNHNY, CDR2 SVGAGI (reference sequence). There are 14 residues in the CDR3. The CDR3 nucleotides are TGTGCCAGCAGTAGGCAGGTGTACGCAGATACGCAGTATTTT. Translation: CASSRQVYADTQYF.

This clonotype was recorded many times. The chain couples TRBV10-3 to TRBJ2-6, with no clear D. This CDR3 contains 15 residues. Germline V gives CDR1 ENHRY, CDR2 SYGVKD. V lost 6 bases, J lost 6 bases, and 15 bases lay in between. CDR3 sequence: CAIRTQVSTANVLTF. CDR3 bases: TGTGCCATCAGGACCCAGGTTTCAACGGCCAACGTCCTGACTTTC.

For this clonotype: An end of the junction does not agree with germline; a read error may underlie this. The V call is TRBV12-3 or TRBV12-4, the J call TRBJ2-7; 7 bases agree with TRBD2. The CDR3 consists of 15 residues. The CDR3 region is CASRLGLAVSYEEYF. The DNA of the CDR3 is TGTGCCAGCAGACTAGGGCTAGCGGTCTCATACGAGGAGTACTTC.

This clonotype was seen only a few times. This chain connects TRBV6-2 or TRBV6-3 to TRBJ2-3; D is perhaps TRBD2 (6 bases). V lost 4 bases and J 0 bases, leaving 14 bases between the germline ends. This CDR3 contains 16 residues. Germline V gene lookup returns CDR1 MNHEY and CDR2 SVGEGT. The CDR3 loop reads CASSSGLHHSTDTQYF. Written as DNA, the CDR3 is TGTGCCAGCAGTTCGGGACTCCACCATAGCACAGATACGCAGTATTTT.

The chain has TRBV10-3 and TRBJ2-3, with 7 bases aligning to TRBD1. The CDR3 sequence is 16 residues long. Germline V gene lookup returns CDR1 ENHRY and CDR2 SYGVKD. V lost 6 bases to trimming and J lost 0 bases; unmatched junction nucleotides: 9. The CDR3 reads CAIRVGQAKSTDTQYF. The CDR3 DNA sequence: TGTGCCATCAGGGTAGGACAGGCCAAAAGCACAGATACGCAGTATTTT.

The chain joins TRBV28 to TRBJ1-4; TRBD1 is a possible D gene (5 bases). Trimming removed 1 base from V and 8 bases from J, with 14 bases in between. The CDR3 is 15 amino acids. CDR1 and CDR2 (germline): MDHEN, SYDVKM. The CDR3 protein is CASSLLAGSREKLFF. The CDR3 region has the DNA TGTGCCAGCAGTTTATTAGCAGGGTCTAGGGAAAAACTGTTTTTT.

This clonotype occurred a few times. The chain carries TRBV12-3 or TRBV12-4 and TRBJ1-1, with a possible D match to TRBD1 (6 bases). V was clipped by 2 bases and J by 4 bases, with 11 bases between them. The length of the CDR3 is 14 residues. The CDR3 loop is CASSLSKGVTEAFF. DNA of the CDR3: TGTGCCAGCAGTTTATCAAAGGGGGTCACTGAAGCTTTCTTT.

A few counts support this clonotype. The CDR3 nucleotides are TGCAGCGTTGATGAACCCGGGACTGCTGGAGGGGGCTACACCTTC. Its protein is CSVDEPGTAGGGYTF. The chain is built from TRBV29-1 and TRBJ1-2, with a weak D call TRBD1 (5 bases). CDR1 and CDR2 from the germline V gene are SQVTM and ANQGSEA. This CDR3 contains 15 residues. With 3 bases removed from V and 8 bases from J, the gap between germline ends came to 22 bases.

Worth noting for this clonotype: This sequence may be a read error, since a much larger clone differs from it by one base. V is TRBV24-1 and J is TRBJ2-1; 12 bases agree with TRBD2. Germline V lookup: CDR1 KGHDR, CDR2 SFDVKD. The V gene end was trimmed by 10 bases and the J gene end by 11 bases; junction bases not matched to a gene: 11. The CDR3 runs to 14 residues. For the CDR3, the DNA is TGTGCCACGCAGGGCGCGACTAGCGGGGGTAAGCAGTTCTTC. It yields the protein CATQGATSGGKQFF.

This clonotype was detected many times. The CDR3 loop is CASSLGTESSYEQYF. CDR3 DNA: TGTGCCAGCAGCTTAGGGACGGAGAGCTCCTACGAGCAGTACTTC. The chain combines TRBV7-9 with TRBJ2-7; D not resolved. V gave up 1 base and J gave up 0 bases, with 10 bases separating them. In germline, CDR1 is SEHNR, CDR2 FQNEAQ (reference sequence). This CDR3 is 15 amino acids long.

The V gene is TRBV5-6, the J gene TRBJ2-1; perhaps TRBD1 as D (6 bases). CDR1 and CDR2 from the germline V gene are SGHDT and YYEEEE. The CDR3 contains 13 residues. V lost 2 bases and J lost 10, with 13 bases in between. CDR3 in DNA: TGTGCCAGCAGCTTCTTGGGGGCCGAAGAGCAGTTCTTC. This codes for CASSFLGAEEQFF.

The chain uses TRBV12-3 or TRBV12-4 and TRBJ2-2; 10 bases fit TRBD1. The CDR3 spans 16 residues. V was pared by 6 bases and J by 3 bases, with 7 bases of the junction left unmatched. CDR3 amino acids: CASSQDRGLYTGELFF. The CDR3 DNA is TGTGCCAGCAGCCAAGACAGGGGGCTGTACACCGGGGAGCTGTTTTTT.

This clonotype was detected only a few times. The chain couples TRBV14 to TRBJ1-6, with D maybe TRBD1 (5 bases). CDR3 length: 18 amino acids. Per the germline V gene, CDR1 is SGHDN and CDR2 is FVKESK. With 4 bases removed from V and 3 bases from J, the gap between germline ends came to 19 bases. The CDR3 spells CASSPQSWGGNYNSPLHF. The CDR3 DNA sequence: TGTGCCAGCAGCCCGCAAAGTTGGGGGGGGAACTATAATTCACCCCTCCACTTT.

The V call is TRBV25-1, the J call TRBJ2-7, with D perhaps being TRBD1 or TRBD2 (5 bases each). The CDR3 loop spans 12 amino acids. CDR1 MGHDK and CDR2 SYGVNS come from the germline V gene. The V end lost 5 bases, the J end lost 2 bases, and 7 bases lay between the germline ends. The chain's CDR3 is CASSPGPYEQYV. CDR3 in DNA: TGTGCCAGCAGTCCGGGACCCTACGAGCAGTACGTC.

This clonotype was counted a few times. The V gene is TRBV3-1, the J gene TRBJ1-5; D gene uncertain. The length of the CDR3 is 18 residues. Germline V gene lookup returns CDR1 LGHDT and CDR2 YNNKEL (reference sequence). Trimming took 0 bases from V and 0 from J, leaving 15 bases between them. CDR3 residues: CASSQEVPRQNSNQPQHF. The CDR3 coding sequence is TGTGCCAGCAGCCAAGAAGTCCCGCGCCAGAATAGCAATCAGCCCCAGCATTTT.

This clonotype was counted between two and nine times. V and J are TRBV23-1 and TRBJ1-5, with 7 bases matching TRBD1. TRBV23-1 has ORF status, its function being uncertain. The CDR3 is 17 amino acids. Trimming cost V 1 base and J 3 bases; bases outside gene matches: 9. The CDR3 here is CASSQLYGDSDNQPQHF. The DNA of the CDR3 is TGCGCCAGCAGTCAATTGTACGGGGACAGCGACAATCAGCCCCAGCATTTT.

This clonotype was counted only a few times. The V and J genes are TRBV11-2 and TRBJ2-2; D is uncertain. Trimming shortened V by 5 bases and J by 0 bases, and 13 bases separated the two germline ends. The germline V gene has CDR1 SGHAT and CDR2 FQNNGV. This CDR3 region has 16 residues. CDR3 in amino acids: CASSPDQTTNTGELFF. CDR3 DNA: TGTGCCAGCAGCCCAGATCAGACAACGAACACCGGGGAGCTGTTTTTT.

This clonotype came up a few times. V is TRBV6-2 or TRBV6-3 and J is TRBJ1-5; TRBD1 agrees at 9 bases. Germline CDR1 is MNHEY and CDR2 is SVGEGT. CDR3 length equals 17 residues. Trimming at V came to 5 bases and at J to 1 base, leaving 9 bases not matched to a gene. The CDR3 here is CASSPTWGQGSNQPQHF. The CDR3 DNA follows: TGTGCCAGCAGTCCAACCTGGGGACAGGGCAGCAATCAGCCCCAGCATTTT.

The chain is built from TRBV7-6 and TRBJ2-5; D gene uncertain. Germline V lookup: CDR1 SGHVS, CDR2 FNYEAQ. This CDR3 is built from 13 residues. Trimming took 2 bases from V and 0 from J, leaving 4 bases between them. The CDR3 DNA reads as TGTGCCAGCAGCTTAACCTACCAAGAGACCCAGTACTTC. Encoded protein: CASSLTYQETQYF.

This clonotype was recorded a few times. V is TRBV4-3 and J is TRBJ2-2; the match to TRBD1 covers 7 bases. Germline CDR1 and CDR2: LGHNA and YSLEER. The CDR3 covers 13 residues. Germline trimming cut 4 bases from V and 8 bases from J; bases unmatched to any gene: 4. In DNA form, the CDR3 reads TGCGCCAGCAGCCTCGGGACAGCTGGGGAGCTGTTTTTT. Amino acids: CASSLGTAGELFF.